The clone carrying this T cell receptor beta chain was seen ten or more times. The antigen remains undetermined. TCR beta CDR3 was amplified from genomic DNA by two-round multiplex PCR. Primers were specific to each TRBV and TRBJ gene in first-round PCR. TCRdb independently ran MiXCR on the multiplex PCR reads; one entry per CDR3 protein. This sample has more than 25,000 distinct CDR3 sequences, with about 34% found just once. This entry comes from a study of prognosis after radiotherapy for stage I lung cancer. About the study: The tumor diagnosis was squamous cell carcinoma for seven or eight patients and adenocarcinoma for approximately 11. Points from the study as a whole: Where distant metastases developed, patients had lower Shannon entropy after stereotactic body radiation therapy. Nobody established whether the expanded TCR clones were specific to the tumor.

Germline V gene sequence: CDR1 SGHRS, CDR2 YFSETQ. This CDR3 is built from 14 residues. The J segment lost 8 bases and the V segment lost 0 bases, leaving 2 bases of the junction unmatched. This material consisted of PBMCs, taken before or after stereotactic body radiation therapy (not recorded which). The rearrangement links TRBV5-1 to TRBJ1-6, with 7 bases that match TRBD1. The receptor's source is a donor aged 50 or older with non-small cell lung cancer. CDR3 in DNA: TGCGCCAGCAGCTTGGGAACAGGGGATTCACCCCTCCACTTT. Its protein is CASSLGTGDSPLHF.